Shown below are 27 T cell receptor beta chains from a single sample sequenced in a study of T cells in Graves' hyperthyroidism and ophthalmopathy. Regions amplified from RNA transcripts were the TCR beta CDR3 regions. Researchers ran a first-round RT-PCR on the TCR CDR3 using the HTBI primer set. TCRdb re-derived calls from the multiplex PCR reads in MiXCR, one entry per CDR3 protein. The sample lists about 350,000 distinct CDR3 sequences, 15% to 20% seen once, with 3% to 4% in the top ten. Material: blood. All receptors come from a woman between 18 and 29 years old with Graves' hyperthyroidism.

Ten or more counts support this clonotype. V is TRBV9 and J is TRBJ1-2; 10 nucleotides match TRBD1. V lost 2 bases to trimming and J lost 4 bases; unmatched junction nucleotides: 2. The CDR3 is 14 residues long. Germline V gives CDR1 SGDLS, CDR2 YYNGEE. CDR3 sequence reads: CASSVTGGAYGYTF. CDR3 DNA sequence: TGTGCCAGCAGCGTGACAGGGGGCGCCTATGGCTACACCTTC.

This clonotype was detected many times. The chain joins TRBV15 to TRBJ2-5; 11 nucleotides match TRBD2. V lost 4 bases to trimming and J lost 5 bases; unmatched junction nucleotides: 3. The CDR3 spans 14 residues. Germline V gene data show CDR1 as LNHNV and CDR2 as YYDKDF (reference sequence). The CDR3 nucleotides read TGTGCCACCAGCAAGTCTAGCGGGGGGGAGACCCAGTACTTC. It translates to CATSKSSGGETQYF. The variable domain in full, with the rest retrieved from reference TRBV15 and TRBJ2-5, is DAMVIQNPRYQVTQFGKPVTLSCSQTLNHNVMYWYQQKSSQAPKLLFHYYDKDFNNEADTPDNFQSRRPNTSFCFLDIRSPGLGDTAMYLCATSKSSGGETQYFGPGTRLLVL.

Many counts were recorded for this clonotype. V and J are TRBV7-9 and TRBJ1-5, with D possibly TRBD1 on 5 matching bases. The germline V and J ends were trimmed by 5 bases and 4 bases, with 15 bases remaining between them. CDR3 size: 15 residues. Germline loops: CDR1 SEHNR, CDR2 FQNEAQ (reference sequence). The CDR3 DNA follows: TGTGCCAGCAGCCTAACCGGGGGAGGAAATCAGCCCCAGCATTTT. It specifies CASSLTGGGNQPQHF. Drawing the rest from reference TRBV7-9 and TRBJ1-5, the complete variable domain is DTGVSQNPRHKITKRGQNVTFRCDPISEHNRLYWYRQTLGQGPEFLTYFQNEAQLEKSRLLSDRFSAERPKGSFSTLEIQRTEQGDSAMYLCASSLTGGGNQPQHFGDGTRLSIL.

J is TRBJ2-2 and V is TRBV27; 7 bases line up with TRBD1. The junction had 3 bases not matched to a gene; V was cut back by 2 bases and J by 0 bases. Germline lookup yields CDR1 MNHEY and CDR2 SMNVEV (reference sequence). The length of the CDR3 is 16 residues. CDR3 coding DNA: TGTGCCAGCAGTTTACAAGGGGGCCCGAACACCGGGGAGCTGTTTTTT. Amino acids: CASSLQGGPNTGELFF.

About this clonotype itself: One end of the junction is discordant with germline, which a read error may explain. This chain links TRBV2 with TRBJ1-2, with 8 bases identical to TRBD1. This CDR3 contains 15 residues. CDR1 and CDR2 from the germline V gene are SNHLY and FYNNEI. The CDR3 DNA sequence: TGTGCCAGCACCATCAGAGGGCAGGGGGCTGATGGCTACAGCTTC. Its translation: CASTIRGQGADGYSF.

This clonotype was seen only a few times. The chain carries TRBV12-3 or TRBV12-4 and TRBJ1-6; a weak D match, TRBD1 (6 bases). The CDR3 has 14 residues. The V end lost 1 base, the J end lost 9 bases, and 10 bases lay between the germline ends. The CDR3 reads CASSLDRDGSPLHF. The CDR3 DNA reads as TGTGCCAGCAGTTTAGACAGGGACGGTTCACCCCTCCACTTT.

This clonotype appeared a few times. The chain carries TRBV3-1 and TRBJ1-2, with D perhaps TRBD1 (6 bases). The CDR3 extends over 17 amino acids. The V and J ends lost 0 bases and 4 bases respectively, with 18 bases between them. Germline assignment: CDR1 LGHDT and CDR2 YNNKEL (reference sequence). CDR3 loop: CASSQESPSTGIYGYTF. CDR3 in DNA: TGTGCCAGCAGCCAAGAATCCCCTTCGACAGGAATCTATGGCTACACCTTC.

The chain is built from TRBV19 and TRBJ1-2; 11 nucleotides line up with TRBD1. The length of the CDR3 is 17 residues. Losses at the gene ends were 5 bases for V and 10 bases for J; bases not matched to a gene: 18. CDR1 is LNHDA, CDR2 SQIVND, per germline (reference sequence). CDR3 loop: CASSAARTGGEWMVYTF. Written as DNA, the CDR3 is TGTGCCAGTAGTGCCGCCCGGACAGGGGGCGAGTGGATGGTCTACACCTTC.

This clonotype has more than one count but fewer than ten. The chain carries TRBV9 and TRBJ2-2; no clear D. The germline gives CDR1 SGDLS, CDR2 YYNGEE. CDR3 length equals 12 residues. Trimming removed 7 bases from V and 6 bases from J, with 10 bases in between. The CDR3 region is CASVSDSGELFF. As DNA, the CDR3 is TGTGCCAGCGTTAGTGACTCCGGGGAGCTGTTTTTT.

This clonotype was recorded many times. The rearrangement links TRBV4-1 to TRBJ1-1; 7 nucleotides match TRBD1. CDR1 is MGHRA, CDR2 YSYEKL, per germline. The CDR3 runs to 15 residues. Trimming at V came to 4 bases and at J to 1 base, leaving 6 bases not matched to a gene. The CDR3 nucleotides are TGCGCCAGCAGCCGACAGGGCAACGGGAACACTGAAGCTTTCTTT. Protein sequence: CASSRQGNGNTEAFF.

The V call is TRBV5-1, the J call TRBJ2-7, with D possibly matching TRBD1 (6 bases). The CDR3 spans 13 residues. Germline V gene data show CDR1 as SGHRS and CDR2 as YFSETQ. Here the CDR3 DNA reads TGCGCCAGCAGCTTAAACTACAGGGACGAGCAGTGGGTG. Its translation: CASSLNYRDEQWV.

This clonotype was seen repeatedly, ten times or more. The J gene is TRBJ1-2, the V gene TRBV12-3 or TRBV12-4; TRBD1 matches 7 bases. The CDR3 length is 14 residues. Trimming removed 5 bases from V and 5 bases from J; junction bases left unmatched: 8. In DNA form, the CDR3 reads TGTGCCAGCAGTAGTAGACAGGGAGGGTATGGCTACACCTTC. It is translated as CASSSRQGGYGYTF.

This clonotype was counted once. This chain links TRBV15 with TRBJ2-7; possibly TRBD1 for D (5 bases). CDR1 is LNHNV, CDR2 YYDKDF, per germline (reference sequence). The V and J ends lost 3 bases and 2 bases respectively, with 14 bases between them. The CDR3 sequence is 15 residues long. This chain's CDR3 is CATSSTDSAAYEQYF. The CDR3 DNA follows: TGTGCCACCAGCAGTACCGACAGTGCCGCCTACGAGCAGTACTTC.

This clonotype came up many times. CDR3 DNA sequence: TGTGCCAGCAGCCCCCATCCCGGGAGCGGGGATAACACCGGGGAGCTGTTTTTT. Protein product: CASSPHPGSGDNTGELFF. The rearrangement uses TRBV27 and TRBJ2-2; 7 bases are a match to TRBD2. The CDR3 totals 18 residues. Germline trimming cut 6 bases from V and 2 bases from J; bases unmatched to any gene: 15. Germline-derived CDR1 and CDR2 are MNHEY and SMNVEV (reference sequence).

This clonotype has a count of ten or more. This chain's CDR3 is CASRVTANYGYTF. CDR3 in DNA: TGTGCCAGCAGGGTAACAGCTAACTATGGCTACACCTTC. The chain uses TRBV6-5 and TRBJ1-2; D gene uncertain. Trimming cost V 6 bases and J 0 bases, with 8 bases left between them. CDR1 MNHEY and CDR2 SVGAGI come from the germline V gene. The CDR3 spans 13 residues.

This clonotype appeared a few times. V and J are TRBV4-2 and TRBJ2-2, with D hard to call. Germline CDR1 is LGHNA and CDR2 is YNFKEQ. V dropped 2 bases and J dropped 2 bases, with 6 bases sitting between them. CDR3 length: 14 residues. CDR3 bases: TGTGCCAGCAGCCAAACCAGCAACACCGGGGAGCTGTTTTTT. Its protein product is CASSQTSNTGELFF.

The chain couples TRBV18 to TRBJ1-5; 12 bases map to TRBD1. The CDR3 totals 16 residues. After removal of 3 bases from V and 5 bases from J, the junction contained 5 bases not matched to a gene. Germline V lookup: CDR1 KGHSH, CDR2 LQKENI. As DNA, the CDR3 is TGTGCCAGCTCACCCCTGGGACAGGGGGCCTATCAGCCCCAGCATTTT. Translation: CASSPLGQGAYQPQHF. Full variable domain (outside the CDR3, taken from reference TRBV18 and TRBJ1-5): NAGVMQNPRHLVRRRGQEARLRCSPMKGHSHVYWYRQLPEEGLKFMVYLQKENIIDESGMPKERFSAEFPKEGPSILRIQQVVRGDSAAYFCASSPLGQGAYQPQHFGDGTRLSIL.

The sample holds many counts of this clonotype. The chain carries TRBV2 and TRBJ1-1; D unresolved. Per germline, CDR1 SNHLY and CDR2 FYNNEI. This CDR3 comprises 14 residues. The germline V and J ends were trimmed by 9 bases and 1 base, with 15 bases remaining between them. Here the CDR3 DNA reads TGTGCCAGTGTACCGGGAACCGGGAACACTGAAGCTTTCTTT. It yields the protein CASVPGTGNTEAFF.

About this clonotype itself: An end of the junction does not agree with germline; a read error may underlie this. V is TRBV5-1 and J is TRBJ1-2; a possible D gene is TRBD1 (5 bases). From germline, CDR1 is SGHRS and CDR2 YFSETQ. The CDR3 runs to 14 residues. This CDR3 is CANSLGDGFYGYTF. The CDR3 DNA reads TGCGCCAACAGCTTGGGGGACGGATTCTATGGCTACACCTTC.

This clonotype was recorded a few times. A much larger clone lies a single base off, so this may be a read error. The CDR3 loop reads CASSLGTSGGWETRYF. The CDR3, as DNA: TGCGCCAGCTCCCTCGGGACTAGCGGTGGATGGGAGACCCGGTACTTC. The chain joins TRBV5-1 to TRBJ2-5; 11 bases agree with TRBD2. This CDR3 has 16 residues. Germline CDR1 and CDR2: SGHRS and YFSETQ.

This clonotype has a count of ten or more. The chain has TRBV12-3 or TRBV12-4 and TRBJ2-5, with D maybe TRBD1 (5 bases). The CDR3 consists of 13 residues. Trimming took off 1 base at V and 5 bases at J, with 8 bases between the two ends. CDR3 region: CASSLVQGETQYF. CDR3 sequence (DNA): TGTGCCAGCAGTTTAGTTCAGGGTGAGACCCAGTACTTC.

This clonotype was recorded many times. This chain's CDR3 is CASSVGDGELFF. The CDR3 DNA sequence: TGTGCCAGCAGTGTCGGAGACGGGGAGCTGTTTTTT. The rearrangement joins TRBV6-1 to TRBJ2-2; D is unclear. V dropped 4 bases and J dropped 7 bases, with 7 bases sitting between them. Germline-derived CDR1 and CDR2 are MNHNS and SASEGT. This CDR3 is 12 amino acids long.

This clonotype was recorded many times. V usage is TRBV6-2 or TRBV6-3 and J usage is TRBJ1-1; D is ambiguous. V was trimmed by 4 bases and J by 3 bases, leaving 9 bases between them. Germline loops: CDR1 MNHEY, CDR2 SVGEGT. This CDR3 spans 13 amino acids. CDR3 in amino acids: CASSSQEYTEAFF. The CDR3 coding sequence is TGTGCCAGCAGTTCGCAGGAGTACACTGAAGCTTTCTTT.

V and J are TRBV6-5 and TRBJ1-5; a possible D gene is TRBD1 (6 bases). Germline assignment: CDR1 MNHEY and CDR2 SVGAGI. Trimming shortened V by 2 bases and J by 2 bases, and 7 bases separated the two germline ends. The CDR3 is 14 amino acids. DNA for the CDR3: TGTGCCAGCAGTTACAAGGGGGGCAATCAGCCCCAGCATTTT. This translates into CASSYKGGNQPQHF.

With respect to this clonotype: The missing conserved phenylalanine or tryptophan at the end of this CDR3 makes a read error likely. This chain links TRBV7-3 with TRBJ1-1; D remains unclear. Germline CDR1 SGHTA, CDR2 FQGTGA. The germline V and J ends were trimmed by 8 bases and 6 bases, with 16 bases remaining between them. This CDR3 is built from 13 residues. CDR3 sequence: CASCPSITAEAFV. CDR3 coding DNA: TGTGCCAGCTGTCCCTCGATTACCGCTGAAGCTTTCGTT.

Many counts were recorded for this clonotype. A read error is possible here, since a much larger clone lies one base away. J is TRBJ1-2 and V is TRBV6-5; 7 nucleotides agree with TRBD1. Per the germline V gene, CDR1 is MNHEY and CDR2 is SVGAGI. This CDR3 contains 15 residues. The CDR3 spells CTSSYAGQAIYGYTF. The CDR3 DNA reads TGTACCAGCAGTTACGCTGGACAGGCCATTTATGGCTACACCTTC.

Ten or more counts support this clonotype. The chain links TRBV20-1 to TRBJ1-1; D possibly corresponds to TRBD1 (6 bases). V lost 1 base to trimming and J lost 5 bases, with 11 bases between them. The CDR3 extends over 13 amino acids. Germline CDR1 reads DFQATT; CDR2 reads SNEGSKA (reference sequence). The CDR3 here is CSARARGWTEAFF. The CDR3 region has the DNA TGCAGTGCTAGAGCCAGGGGATGGACTGAAGCTTTCTTT.